Shown below are 5 T cell receptor beta chains from a single sample sequenced in a study of blood T cells in healthy people across ages. The authors ran a second PCR of about 7 to 12 cycles using a sample-barcoded 5' primer and a J-beta primer mix. MiXCR, applied by TCRdb to the 5' RACE reads, yields one record per CDR3 protein. This repertoire shows 1 million or so distinct CDR3 sequences, roughly 45% found once; its top ten account for 18%. Sequenced sample: blood. Source of these receptors: an older woman in good health.

The chain recombines TRBV7-6 with TRBJ2-3; D is possibly TRBD1 or TRBD2 (6 bases each). V dropped 2 bases and J dropped 6 bases, with 18 bases sitting between them. CDR1 is SGHVS and CDR2 is FNYEAQ in the germline V gene. This CDR3 spans 16 amino acids. This CDR3 is CASSLRASARGDTQYF. DNA for the CDR3: TGTGCCAGCAGCTTAAGGGCTAGCGCGAGGGGGGATACGCAGTATTTT.

In nucleotides, the CDR3 is TGCAGCGTTGAAGGAGGCGGGGGGGTGCTTCGCACAGATACGCAGTATTTT. Its translation is CSVEGGGGVLRTDTQYF. This chain links TRBV29-1 with TRBJ2-3; TRBD2 agrees at 9 bases. CDR3 length: 17 amino acids. From germline, CDR1 is SQVTM and CDR2 ANQGSEA. V lost 1 base, J lost 1 base, and 9 bases stayed unmatched.

Details on this clonotype: This clone may be a read error of a much larger clone one base away. This sequence joins TRBV7-2 and TRBJ1-1; D call uncertain. Trimming removed 3 bases from V and 5 bases from J, with 10 bases in between. The germline V gene encodes CDR1 SGHTA and CDR2 FQGNSA. CDR3 length equals 13 residues. CDR3 in amino acids: CTSSFIAGTEAFF. The CDR3 DNA sequence: TGTACCAGCAGCTTTATAGCGGGGACTGAAGCTTTCTTT.

The sample holds a few counts of this clonotype. The rearrangement uses TRBV7-3 and TRBJ2-2; D not resolved. This CDR3 region has 13 residues. Germline lookup yields CDR1 SGHTA and CDR2 FQGTGA. Between the trimmed V and J ends, which lost 5 bases and 3 bases, there was a span of 7 bases. Here the CDR3 reads CASSGLHTGELFF. CDR3 in DNA: TGTGCCAGCAGCGGCTTGCACACCGGGGAGCTGTTTTTT. Using reference TRBV7-3 and TRBJ2-2 for the parts outside the CDR3, the full variable domain is GAGVSQTPSNKVTEKGKYVELRCDPISGHTALYWYRQSLGQGPEFLIYFQGTGAADDSGLPNDRFFAVRPEGSVSTLKIQRTERGDSAVYLCASSGLHTGELFFGEGSRLTVL.

The CDR3, as DNA: TGTGCCAGCAGCTTACCTGGCCCGGGGTACGAGCAGTACTTC. This encodes CASSLPGPGYEQYF. This chain uses TRBV13 with TRBJ2-7, with TRBD2 as a possible D gene (5 bases). From germline, CDR1 is PRHDT and CDR2 FYEKMQ (reference sequence). V dropped 2 bases and J dropped 4 bases, with 12 bases sitting between them. The CDR3 runs to 14 residues.